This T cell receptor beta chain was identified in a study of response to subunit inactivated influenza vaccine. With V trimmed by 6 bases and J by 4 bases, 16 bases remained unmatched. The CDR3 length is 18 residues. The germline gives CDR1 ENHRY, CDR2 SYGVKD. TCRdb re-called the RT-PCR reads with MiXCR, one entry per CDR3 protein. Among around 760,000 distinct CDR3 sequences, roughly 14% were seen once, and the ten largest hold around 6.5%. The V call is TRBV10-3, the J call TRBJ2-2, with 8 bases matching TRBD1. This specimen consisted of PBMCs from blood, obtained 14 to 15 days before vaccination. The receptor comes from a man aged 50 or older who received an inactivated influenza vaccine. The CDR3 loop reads CAISGTSGGRVGTGELFF. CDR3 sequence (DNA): TGTGCCATCAGCGGTACTTCAGGGGGCCGGGTTGGCACCGGGGAGCTGTTTTTT.